This T cell receptor beta chain was found in a study of spatial heterogeneity in lung cancer. This clonotype was seen ten or more times. Antigen specificity is unknown. TCRdb ran MiXCR on the 5' RACE reads and lists one entry per CDR3 protein. The top ten hold roughly 17% of the sample, which has some 110,000 distinct CDR3 sequences, 12% seen once. The CDR3 is 15 residues long. V shed 6 bases and J 8 bases; nucleotides not matched to a gene: 12. Germline-derived CDR1 and CDR2 are SNHLY and FYNNEI. Study-wide points: Ubiquitous expanded tumor TCRs showed up in blood more at resection than follow-up.

The time point was: blood at routine non-recurrence follow-up after resection. Sequencing covered unsorted whole RNA taken from tumor, nontumor lung or frozen PBMC. Sequenced here: PBMCs, sampled at follow-up. V usage is TRBV2 and J usage is TRBJ2-1, with 8 bases fitting TRBD1. This TCR derives from a male donor with early-stage non-small cell lung cancer. CDR3 loop: CASRRRGQDAHEQFF. The DNA of the CDR3 is TGTGCCAGCAGGCGCAGGGGGCAGGATGCCCATGAGCAGTTCTTC.